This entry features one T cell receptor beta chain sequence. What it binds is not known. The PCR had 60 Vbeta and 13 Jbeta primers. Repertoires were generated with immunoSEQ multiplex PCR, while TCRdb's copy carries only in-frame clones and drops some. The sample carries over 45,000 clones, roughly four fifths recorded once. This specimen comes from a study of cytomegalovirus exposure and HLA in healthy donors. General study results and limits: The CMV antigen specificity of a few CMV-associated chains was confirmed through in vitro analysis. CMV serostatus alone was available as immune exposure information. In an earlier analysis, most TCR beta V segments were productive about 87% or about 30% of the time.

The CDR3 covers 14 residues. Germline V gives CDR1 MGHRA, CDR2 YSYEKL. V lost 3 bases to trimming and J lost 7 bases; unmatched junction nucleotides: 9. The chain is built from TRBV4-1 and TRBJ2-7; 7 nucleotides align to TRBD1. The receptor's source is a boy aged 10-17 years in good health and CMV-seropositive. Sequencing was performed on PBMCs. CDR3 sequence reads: CASSQWRQGREQYF. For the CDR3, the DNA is TGCGCCAGCAGCCAGTGGCGACAGGGTCGGGAGCAGTACTTC.